This TCR beta chain was found in a study of shared clonotypes between healthy human individuals. Study-level findings and limits: Richness estimates generally favored naive over memory subsets.

CDR3 length: 15 residues. From germline, CDR1 is MGHRA and CDR2 YSYEKL. The V end lost 2 bases, the J end lost 3 bases, and 11 bases lay between the germline ends. Each donor was a Caucasian adult residing in Nashville, Tennessee. Both subsets, CD45RA+ naive and CD45RA-negative memory, were split from the CD4+ cells. Some clones are missing from TCRdb's copy, which holds only in-frame ones; the method was immunoSEQ multiplex PCR. The table records some 360,000 clones, 73% of them present only once. As regards this clone: Its cognate antigen is unknown.

Sequencing was done on a sample of memory CD4+ T cells sorted from blood. Subset here: CD45RA-negative fraction. This TCR came from a man aged 25-45 years in good health. The J gene is TRBJ2-1, the V gene TRBV4-1; D unclear. As DNA, the CDR3 is TGCGCCAGCAGCCAACTTCGCGGCTTCTACAATGAGCAGTTCTTC. Translation gives CASSQLRGFYNEQFF.